The present entry profiles one T cell receptor beta chain with its context. Antigen specificity is unknown. Primers: 60 Vbeta forward and 13 Jbeta reverse. Using immunoSEQ multiplex PCR, the repertoire was profiled, and TCRdb retains in-frame clones only, with some absent. The repertoire has approximately 74,000 clones, 63% of them found once; the top ten carry approximately 5.7%. These data belong to a study of cytomegalovirus exposure and HLA in healthy donors. General study points: Some public TCRs appeared in many individuals, while most sequences were rare. The study flagged some 170 TCR beta chains as cytomegalovirus-associated. In a later analysis, common viral pathogens appeared linked to several of the most significant clusters.

As for the donors, each was a healthy bone marrow donor. In germline, CDR1 is MGHRA, CDR2 YSYEKL. V gave up 0 bases and J gave up 3 bases; unmatched junction bases: 5. CDR3 length: 16 amino acids. This TCR was sampled from a man under 40 in good health and CMV-seropositive. The V and J genes are TRBV4-1 and TRBJ1-1; 9 positions agree with TRBD1. The sequencing input was PBMCs. CDR3 DNA: TGCGCCAGCAGCCAAGAAATACAGGGGGCCGACACTGAAGCTTTCTTT. It specifies CASSQEIQGADTEAFF.